This T cell receptor beta chain derives from a study of blood T cell repertoires in COVID-19. Study summary: Material from acute and convalescent COVID-19 was sourced from the United States, Italy and Spain. Sources were T cells, B-cell-depleted T cells, or PBMCs; the material itself was cDNA or gDNA.

Clones were read by immunoSEQ multiplex PCR, and TCRdb kept only the in-frame ones, dropping some. The sample consists of about 140,000 clones, approximately 84% of them appearing once. The CDR3 spans 15 residues. Trimming cost V 5 bases and J 8 bases; bases outside gene matches: 7. The germline CDR1 and CDR2 sequences are SGHNT and YYREEE (reference sequence). This clone is a singleton in its sample. The specimen sequenced was peripheral blood. The receptor was isolated from a woman aged 55-70 years with acute or convalescent COVID-19. The chain recombines TRBV5-4 with TRBJ2-1, with 13 bases matching TRBD2. In nucleotides, the CDR3 is TGTGCCAGCAGAAAGGGACTAGCGGGAAAAGATGAGCAGTTCTTC. This encodes CASRKGLAGKDEQFF.